This T cell receptor (beta chain) emerged from a study of blood T cell repertoires in COVID-19. Study information: Sites in the United States, Italy and Spain provided acute and convalescent COVID-19 samples.

Germline V gene data show CDR1 as LGHDT and CDR2 as YNNKEL (reference sequence). There are 12 residues in the CDR3. The ends lost 4 bases at V and 8 bases at J; junction bases unmatched: 3. Here immunoSEQ multiplex PCR was the method, and the copy in TCRdb shows in-frame clones only, minus some. Of hundreds of thousands of clones listed, 85% are singletons. The study drew participants aged 18 to 89 years from 24 US areas. Clinical history reported by participants formed the basis on which cohorts were assigned. Sequencing was performed on PBMCs or T cells enriched from blood (not recorded which). The clonotype originates from a woman aged 50 to 60 with acute COVID-19. The chain employs TRBV3-1 (or the pseudogene TRBV3-2) and TRBJ1-2, with 8 bases matching TRBD1. CDR3 coding DNA: TGTGCCAGCAGCCCAGGGGGCGGAGGCTACACCTTC. This sequence encodes CASSPGGGGYTF.